Described below is a single T cell receptor beta chain sequence and its context. The antigen is undetermined. Data came from immunoSEQ multiplex PCR; TCRdb stores just in-frame clones and leaves some out. The sample has nearly 55,000 clones; over 70% are singletons. Germline CDR1 reads SGHRS; CDR2 reads YFSETQ. After removal of 4 bases from V and 7 bases from J, the junction contained 14 bases not matched to a gene. The CDR3 length is 19 residues. After autologous stem cell transplantation all patients relapsed, and prior brentuximab vedotin exposure differed between cohorts. The data stem from a study of PD-1 blockade in classical Hodgkin lymphoma. Study-level findings and limits: Relapsed/refractory patients reportedly had lower baseline diversity than newly diagnosed patients. CD4+ TCR diversity climbed significantly by C4D1, unlike CD8+ TCR diversity.

This receptor was obtained from a human donor with classical Hodgkin lymphoma. The chain combines TRBV5-1 with TRBJ2-1, with 16 bases matching TRBD2. The starting material was peripheral blood mononuclear cells (PBMCs), obtained at baseline. The CDR3 loop is CASSPVPGLAGGPPNEQFF. CDR3 in DNA: TGCGCCAGCAGCCCAGTCCCGGGACTAGCGGGAGGGCCCCCTAATGAGCAGTTCTTC. The complete variable domain, with remaining parts taken from reference TRBV5-1 and TRBJ2-1, reads KAGVTQTPRYLIKTRGQQVTLSCSPISGHRSVSWYQQTPGQGLQFLFEYFSETQRNKGNFPGRFSGRQFSNSRSEMNVSTLELGDSALYLCASSPVPGLAGGPPNEQFFGPGTRLTVL.